The rows below give T cell receptor beta chains drawn from one sample of a study of blood T cell repertoires in COVID-19. Repertoires were generated with immunoSEQ multiplex PCR, while TCRdb's copy carries only in-frame clones and drops some. The table records over 50,000 clones, roughly 90% of them present only once. Sequencing input: peripheral blood. Every receptor here comes from a man in his forties or fifties with active COVID-19. Each CDR3 is given with its conserved first and last residue. D genes are given only for firm matches. Where a row states a size, it is once, few, many or the class of an expanded clone; other rows omit it.

j_call v_call clone_size d_call cdr3_aa cdr3_nt
TRBJ2-7 TRBV12-5 . . CASGYPGDAVREQYF TGTGCTAGTGGTTACCCAGGGGATGCCGTACGGGAGCAGTACTTC
TRBJ2-3 TRBV4-1 once TRBD1 CASSQWTGTDTQYF TGCGCCAGCAGCCAGTGGACAGGAACAGATACGCAGTATTTT
TRBJ1-1 TRBV23-1 few . CASSPTDSPPRHMNTEAFF TGCGCCAGCAGCCCCACGGACAGCCCCCCCCGTCACATGAACACTGAAGCTTTCTTT
TRBJ1-1 TRBV19 . . CASSESARGDTEAFF TGTGCCAGTAGTGAATCAGCCAGGGGAGACACTGAAGCTTTCTTT
TRBJ1-2 TRBV6-5 once . CASVRVGGLGYGYTF TGTGCCAGCGTACGAGTGGGGGGTCTAGGCTATGGCTACACCTTC
TRBJ2-1 TRBV11-3 . . CASSPRTVSNEQFF TGTGCCAGCAGCCCTAGAACCGTTTCGAATGAGCAGTTCTTC
TRBJ1-5 TRBV6-5 . . CASRQGRGNQPQHF TGTGCCAGCAGACAGGGTCGGGGCAATCAGCCCCAGCATTTT
TRBJ2-1 TRBV10-3 few TRBD1 CAISAGTGGEDEQFF TGTGCCATCAGTGCCGGGACAGGGGGCGAGGATGAGCAGTTCTTC
TRBJ2-3 TRBV24-1 once . CATSGGTDTQYF TGTGCCACCAGCGGGGGCACAGATACGCAGTATTTT
TRBJ2-6 TRBV30 . . CACSRGANVLTF TGTGCCTGCTCTCGGGGGGCCAACGTCCTGACTTTC
TRBJ1-1 TRBV7-2 . . CASSSATRGTEAFF TGTGCCAGCAGCTCAGCTACGAGGGGGACTGAAGCTTTCTTT
TRBJ1-2 TRBV25-1 . . CASRGGDSYGYTF TGTGCCAGCCGTGGCGGGGATAGCTATGGCTACACCTTC
TRBJ2-5 TRBV2 once . CASSGGETQYF TGTGCCAGCAGTGGAGGGGAGACCCAGTACTTC
TRBJ2-2 TRBV6-1 . TRBD1 CASSVGAQGITGELFF TGTGCCAGCAGTGTTGGGGCACAGGGGATCACCGGGGAGCTGTTTTTT
TRBJ2-3 TRBV29-1 . . CSVEEPARYDTQYF TGCAGCGTTGAAGAACCCGCCAGGTACGATACGCAGTATTTT
TRBJ1-2 TRBV3-1/TRBV3-2 . . CASSHTNYGYTF TGTGCCAGCAGCCACACAAACTATGGCTACACCTTC
TRBJ1-2 TRBV7-9 . TRBD1 CASSLQGASYGYTF TGTGCCAGCAGCTTACAGGGGGCGAGCTATGGCTACACCTTC
TRBJ2-3 TRBV11-2 . TRBD1 CASSPGGQGAKTQYF TGTGCCAGCAGCCCCGGGGGACAGGGGGCGAAGACGCAGTATTTT
TRBJ2-2 TRBV4-2 . . CASSQETENTGELFF TGTGCCAGCAGCCAGGAGACAGAGAACACCGGGGAGCTGTTTTTT
TRBJ1-4 TRBV5-1 . TRBD1 CASSRYLDRGNEKLFF TGCGCCAGCAGCAGATACCTGGACAGGGGGAATGAAAAACTGTTTTTT
TRBJ1-2 TRBV4-1 . TRBD1 CASSHEYRGSDGYTF TGCGCCAGCAGCCATGAGTACAGGGGGTCCGATGGCTACACCTTC
TRBJ2-6 TRBV7-9 . . CASSRPGGPGANVLTF TGTGCCAGCAGCCGTCCGGGGGGCCCCGGGGCCAACGTCCTGACTTTC
TRBJ2-4 TRBV4-1 . TRBD1 CASSSLVNRGRGKNIQYF TGCGCCAGCAGCTCCCTCGTCAACAGGGGCCGCGGGAAAAACATTCAGTACTTC
TRBJ2-7 TRBV5-4 few TRBD1 CASSSVDRLPYEQYF TGTGCCAGCAGCTCCGTGGACAGGCTCCCCTACGAGCAGTACTTC
TRBJ2-5 TRBV4-3 . . CASSQDPGGWETQYF TGCGCCAGCAGCCAAGATCCGGGGGGCTGGGAGACCCAGTACTTC
TRBJ2-1 TRBV7-3 . . CASSPRLGSYNEQFF TGTGCCAGCAGCCCCAGACTAGGCTCCTACAATGAGCAGTTCTTC
TRBJ2-5 TRBV5-4 . TRBD2 CASSSGTSGGQETQYF TGTGCCAGCAGCTCTGGGACTAGCGGGGGTCAAGAGACCCAGTACTTC
TRBJ2-5 TRBV6-2/TRBV6-3 . . CASSYISRSGRGEETQYF TGTGCCAGCAGTTATATAAGTCGTTCAGGGCGGGGAGAAGAGACCCAGTACTTC
TRBJ1-4 TRBV5-6 . . CASSLVPGALGQEKLFF TGTGCCAGCAGCCTAGTTCCGGGTGCGCTAGGTCAGGAAAAACTGTTTTTT
TRBJ2-7 TRBV3-1/TRBV3-2 . . CASSQADPWQGSYEQYF TGTGCCAGCAGCCAAGCGGACCCCTGGCAGGGCTCCTACGAGCAGTACTTC
TRBJ1-2 TRBV5-4 . TRBD1 CASSLQGNYGYTF TGTGCCAGCAGCTTACAGGGGAACTATGGCTACACCTTC
TRBJ2-3 TRBV25-1 . TRBD1 CASSPDRGRTDTQYF TGTGCCAGCAGTCCGGACAGGGGGAGGACAGATACGCAGTATTTT
TRBJ1-5 TRBV28 . . CASRPRVNQPQHF TGTGCCAGCCGGCCACGGGTCAATCAGCCCCAGCATTTT
TRBJ1-4 TRBV6-2/TRBV6-3 . TRBD1 CASSREGAANEKLFF TGTGCCAGCAGTAGAGAGGGGGCGGCTAATGAAAAACTGTTTTTT
TRBJ1-1 TRBV3-1/TRBV3-2 . TRBD1 CASSHRTGNTEAFF TGTGCCAGCAGCCATCGGACAGGGAACACTGAAGCTTTCTTT
TRBJ1-1 TRBV7-9 . TRBD1 CASRIQGATEAFF TGTGCCAGCAGAATACAGGGGGCCACTGAAGCTTTCTTT
TRBJ1-2 TRBV6-5 . TRBD1 CASSYLQGPHGYTF TGTGCCAGCAGTTACTTACAGGGGCCCCATGGCTACACCTTC
TRBJ1-5 TRBV20-1 . . CSASYGGNQPQHF TGCAGTGCTAGTTACGGGGGCAATCAGCCCCAGCATTTT
TRBJ2-3 TRBV5-1 . TRBD2 CASSWTSGGHTDTQYF TGCGCCAGCAGCTGGACTAGCGGGGGCCACACAGATACGCAGTATTTT
TRBJ2-2 TRBV27 few TRBD1 CASRSRDSNTGELFF TGTGCCAGCCGATCCCGGGACAGCAACACCGGGGAGCTGTTTTTT
TRBJ1-5 TRBV18 . . CASSPRGQGNQPQHF TGTGCCAGCTCACCGAGGGGACAAGGTAATCAGCCCCAGCATTTT
TRBJ2-5 TRBV7-3 . TRBD2 CASSLKVRREKLAGETQYF TGTGCCAGCAGCTTAAAGGTTCGCAGGGAAAAACTAGCGGGAGAGACCCAGTACTTC
TRBJ2-1 TRBV5-1 . TRBD2 CASSLPAGDYNEQFF TGCGCCAGCAGCTTGCCAGCGGGGGACTACAATGAGCAGTTCTTC
TRBJ2-6 TRBV7-2 . . CASSLARAGANVLTF TGTGCCAGCAGCTTAGCGAGGGCTGGGGCCAACGTCCTGACTTTC